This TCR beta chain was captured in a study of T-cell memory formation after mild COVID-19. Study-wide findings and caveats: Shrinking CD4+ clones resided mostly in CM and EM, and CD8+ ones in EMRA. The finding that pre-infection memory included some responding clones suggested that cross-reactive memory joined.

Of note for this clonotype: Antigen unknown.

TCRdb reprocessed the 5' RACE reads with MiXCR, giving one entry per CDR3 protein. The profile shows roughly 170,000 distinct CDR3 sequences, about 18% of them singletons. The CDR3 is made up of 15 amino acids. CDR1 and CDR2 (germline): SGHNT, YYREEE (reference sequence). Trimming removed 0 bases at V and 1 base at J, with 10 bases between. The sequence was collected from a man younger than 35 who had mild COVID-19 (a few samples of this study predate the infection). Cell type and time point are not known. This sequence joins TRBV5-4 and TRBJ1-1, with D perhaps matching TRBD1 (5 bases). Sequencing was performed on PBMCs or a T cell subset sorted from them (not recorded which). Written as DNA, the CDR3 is TGTGCCAGCAGCTTGGAGGCAGGGCCGAACACTGAAGCTTTCTTT. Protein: CASSLEAGPNTEAFF. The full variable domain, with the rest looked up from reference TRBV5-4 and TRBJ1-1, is ETGVTQSPTHLIKTRGQQVTLRCSSQSGHNTVSWYQQALGQGPQFIFQYYREEENGRGNFPPRFSGLQFPNYSSELNVNALELDDSALYLCASSLEAGPNTEAFFGQGTRLTVV.